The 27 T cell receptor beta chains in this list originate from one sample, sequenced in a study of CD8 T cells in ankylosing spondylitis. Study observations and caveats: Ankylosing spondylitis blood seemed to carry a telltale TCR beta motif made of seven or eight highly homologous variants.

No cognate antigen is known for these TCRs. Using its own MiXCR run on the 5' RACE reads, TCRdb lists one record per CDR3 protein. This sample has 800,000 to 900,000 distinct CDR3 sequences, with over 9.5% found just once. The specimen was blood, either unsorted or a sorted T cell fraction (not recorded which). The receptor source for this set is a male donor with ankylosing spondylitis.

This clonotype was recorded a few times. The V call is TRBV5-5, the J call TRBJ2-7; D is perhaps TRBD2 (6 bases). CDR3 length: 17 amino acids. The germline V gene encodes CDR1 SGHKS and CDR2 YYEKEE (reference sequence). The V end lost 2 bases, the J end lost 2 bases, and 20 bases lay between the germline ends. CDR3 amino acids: CASSLRFSGTPTYEQYF. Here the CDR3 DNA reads TGTGCCAGCAGCTTAAGATTCTCCGGGACTCCAACCTACGAGCAGTACTTC.

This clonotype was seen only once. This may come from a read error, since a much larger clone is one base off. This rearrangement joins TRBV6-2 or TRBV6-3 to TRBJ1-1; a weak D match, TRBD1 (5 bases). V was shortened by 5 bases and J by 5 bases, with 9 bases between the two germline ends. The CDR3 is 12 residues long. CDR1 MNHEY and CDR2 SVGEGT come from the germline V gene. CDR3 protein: CASSPWGTEAFF. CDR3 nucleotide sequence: TGTGCCAGCAGTCCCTGGGGGACTGAAGCTTTCTTT.

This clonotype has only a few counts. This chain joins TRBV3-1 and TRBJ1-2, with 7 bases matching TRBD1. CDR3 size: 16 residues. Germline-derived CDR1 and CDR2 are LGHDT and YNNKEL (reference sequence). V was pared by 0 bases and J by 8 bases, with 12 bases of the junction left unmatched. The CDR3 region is CASSQDYTGAFSGYTF. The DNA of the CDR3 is TGTGCCAGCAGCCAAGATTACACAGGGGCTTTTAGCGGCTACACCTTC.

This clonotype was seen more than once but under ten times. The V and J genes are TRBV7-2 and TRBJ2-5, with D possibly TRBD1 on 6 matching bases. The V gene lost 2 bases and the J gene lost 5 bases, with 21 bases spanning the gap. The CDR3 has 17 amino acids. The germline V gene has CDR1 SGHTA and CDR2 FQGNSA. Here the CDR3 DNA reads TGTGCCAGCAGCTTACAGCCTTCGGACAGTTTCTTTGAGACCCAGTACTTC. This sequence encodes CASSLQPSDSFFETQYF.

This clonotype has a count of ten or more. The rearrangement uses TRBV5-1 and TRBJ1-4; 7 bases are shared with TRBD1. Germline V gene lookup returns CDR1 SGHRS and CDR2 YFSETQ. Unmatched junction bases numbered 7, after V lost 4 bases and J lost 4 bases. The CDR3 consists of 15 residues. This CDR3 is CASSLRQGGNEKLFF. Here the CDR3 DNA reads TGCGCCAGCAGCCTCCGACAGGGCGGTAATGAAAAACTGTTTTTT.

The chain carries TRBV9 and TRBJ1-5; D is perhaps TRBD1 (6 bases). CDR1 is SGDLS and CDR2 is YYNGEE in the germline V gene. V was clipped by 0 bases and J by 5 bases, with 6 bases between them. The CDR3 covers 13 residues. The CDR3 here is CASSVGQDQPQHF. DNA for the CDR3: TGTGCCAGCAGCGTAGGACAGGATCAGCCCCAGCATTTT. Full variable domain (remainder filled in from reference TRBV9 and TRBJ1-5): DSGVTQTPKHLITATGQRVTLRCSPRSGDLSVYWYQQSLDQGLQFLIQYYNGEERAKGNILERFSAQQFPDLHSELNLSSLELGDSALYFCASSVGQDQPQHFGDGTRLSIL.

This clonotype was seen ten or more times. CDR3 loop: CASTKHRGRDYGYTF. CDR3 sequence (DNA): TGTGCCAGCACCAAGCACAGGGGAAGGGACTATGGCTACACCTTC. The chain employs TRBV12-3 or TRBV12-4 and TRBJ1-2; 7 bases map to TRBD1. The CDR3 is made up of 15 amino acids. The junction had 11 bases not matched to a gene; V was cut back by 7 bases and J by 3 bases.

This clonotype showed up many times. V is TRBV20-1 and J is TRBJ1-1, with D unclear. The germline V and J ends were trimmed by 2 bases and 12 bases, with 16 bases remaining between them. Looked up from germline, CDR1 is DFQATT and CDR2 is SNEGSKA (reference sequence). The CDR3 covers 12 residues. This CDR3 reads CSARLEQSSPFF. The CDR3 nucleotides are TGCAGTGCTAGATTAGAGCAATCCTCACCTTTCTTT.

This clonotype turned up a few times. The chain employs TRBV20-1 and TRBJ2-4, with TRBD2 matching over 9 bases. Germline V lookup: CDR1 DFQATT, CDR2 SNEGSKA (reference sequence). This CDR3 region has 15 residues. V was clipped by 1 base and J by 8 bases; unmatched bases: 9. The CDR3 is CSARVVGLARDIQYF. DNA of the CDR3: TGCAGTGCTAGAGTCGTAGGACTAGCGAGGGACATTCAGTACTTC.

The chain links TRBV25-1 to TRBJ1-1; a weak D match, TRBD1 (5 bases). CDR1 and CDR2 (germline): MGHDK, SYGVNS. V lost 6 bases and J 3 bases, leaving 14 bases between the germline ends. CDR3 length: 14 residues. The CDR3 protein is CASRPVRGDTEAFF. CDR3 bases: TGTGCCAGCAGGCCCGTTCGGGGGGACACTGAAGCTTTCTTT.

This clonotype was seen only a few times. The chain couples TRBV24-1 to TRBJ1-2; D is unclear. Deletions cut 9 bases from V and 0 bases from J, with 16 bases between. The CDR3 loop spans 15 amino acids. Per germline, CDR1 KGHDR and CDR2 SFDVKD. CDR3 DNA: TGTGCCACCGGCAGGACTGTGATGGCTAACTATGGCTACACCTTC. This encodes CATGRTVMANYGYTF.

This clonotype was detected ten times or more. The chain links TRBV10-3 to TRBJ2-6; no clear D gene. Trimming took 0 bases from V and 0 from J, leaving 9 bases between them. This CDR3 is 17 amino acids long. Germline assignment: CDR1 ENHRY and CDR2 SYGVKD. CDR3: CAISESNWGSGANVLTF. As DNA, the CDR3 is TGTGCCATCAGTGAGTCGAACTGGGGCTCTGGGGCCAACGTCCTGACTTTC.

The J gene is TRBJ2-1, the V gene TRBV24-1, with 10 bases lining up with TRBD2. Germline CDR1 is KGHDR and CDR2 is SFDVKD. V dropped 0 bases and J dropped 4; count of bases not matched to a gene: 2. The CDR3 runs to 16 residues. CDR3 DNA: TGTGCCACCAGTGATTTGAGGACTAGCGGTTACAATGAGCAGTTCTTC. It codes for CATSDLRTSGYNEQFF.

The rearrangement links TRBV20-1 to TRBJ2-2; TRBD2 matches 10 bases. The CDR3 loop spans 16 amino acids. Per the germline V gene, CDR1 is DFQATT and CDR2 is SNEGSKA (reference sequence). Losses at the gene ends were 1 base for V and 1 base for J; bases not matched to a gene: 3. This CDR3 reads CSARVRTSGNTGELFF. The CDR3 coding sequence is TGCAGTGCTAGAGTTCGGACTAGCGGGAACACCGGGGAGCTGTTTTTT.

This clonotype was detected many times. This CDR3 reads CASSLLGELGGNTIYF. The CDR3 DNA sequence: TGTGCCAGCAGCCTCCTGGGGGAGTTAGGAGGAAACACCATATATTTT. The genes are TRBV3-1 and TRBJ1-3; possible D gene TRBD1, 5 bases. Germline lookup yields CDR1 LGHDT and CDR2 YNNKEL (reference sequence). CDR3 length: 16 amino acids. Trimming left V 4 bases short and J 4 bases short, with 17 bases between.

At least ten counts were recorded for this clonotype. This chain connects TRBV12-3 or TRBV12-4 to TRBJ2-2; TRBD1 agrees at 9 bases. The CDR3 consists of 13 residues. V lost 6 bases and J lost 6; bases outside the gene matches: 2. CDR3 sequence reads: CASSRTGAGELFF. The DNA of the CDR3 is TGTGCCAGCAGCAGGACAGGGGCCGGGGAGCTGTTTTTT.

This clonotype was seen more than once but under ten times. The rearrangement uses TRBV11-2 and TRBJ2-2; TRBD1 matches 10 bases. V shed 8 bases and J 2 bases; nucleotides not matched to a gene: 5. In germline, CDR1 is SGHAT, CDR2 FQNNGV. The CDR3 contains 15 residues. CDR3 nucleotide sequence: TGTGCCAGCGACCGGGACAGGGGCAACACCGGGGAGCTGTTTTTT. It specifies CASDRDRGNTGELFF.

Here the CDR3 reads CASSRTQGQELEKLFF. The CDR3 DNA follows: TGCGCCAGCAGCCGTACACAGGGGCAGGAGCTTGAAAAACTGTTTTTT. V usage is TRBV4-3 and J usage is TRBJ1-4; TRBD1 aligns across 7 bases. V shed 4 bases and J 7 bases; nucleotides not matched to a gene: 12. Germline V gene sequence: CDR1 LGHNA, CDR2 YSLEER. The length of the CDR3 is 16 residues.

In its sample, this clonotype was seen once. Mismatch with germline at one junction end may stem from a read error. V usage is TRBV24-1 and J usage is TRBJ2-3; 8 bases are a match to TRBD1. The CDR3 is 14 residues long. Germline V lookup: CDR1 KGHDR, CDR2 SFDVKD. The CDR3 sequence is CATSGGRDTDTQCF. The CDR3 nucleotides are TGTGCCACCTCAGGGGGCAGGGACACAGATACGCAGTGTTTT.

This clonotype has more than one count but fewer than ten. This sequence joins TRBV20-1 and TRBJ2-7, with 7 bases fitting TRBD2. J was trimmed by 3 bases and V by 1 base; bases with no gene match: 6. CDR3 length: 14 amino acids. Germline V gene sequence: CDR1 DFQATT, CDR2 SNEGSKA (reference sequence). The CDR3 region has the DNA TGCAGTGCTAGAGTCGGCGGGAGAGTCTACGAGCAGTACTTC. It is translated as CSARVGGRVYEQYF.

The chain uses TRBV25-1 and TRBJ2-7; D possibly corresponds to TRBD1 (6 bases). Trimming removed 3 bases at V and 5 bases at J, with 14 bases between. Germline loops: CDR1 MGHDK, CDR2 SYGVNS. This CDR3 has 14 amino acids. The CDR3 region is CASSEGWGRNEQYF. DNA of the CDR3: TGTGCCAGCAGTGAGGGCTGGGGGCGCAACGAGCAGTACTTC.

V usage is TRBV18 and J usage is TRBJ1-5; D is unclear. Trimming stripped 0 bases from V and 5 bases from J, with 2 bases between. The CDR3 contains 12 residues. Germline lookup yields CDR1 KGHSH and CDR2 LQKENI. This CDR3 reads CASSPPHQPQHF. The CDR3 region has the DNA TGTGCCAGCTCACCACCGCATCAGCCCCAGCATTTT. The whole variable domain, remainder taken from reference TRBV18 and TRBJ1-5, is NAGVMQNPRHLVRRRGQEARLRCSPMKGHSHVYWYRQLPEEGLKFMVYLQKENIIDESGMPKERFSAEFPKEGPSILRIQQVVRGDSAAYFCASSPPHQPQHFGDGTRLSIL.

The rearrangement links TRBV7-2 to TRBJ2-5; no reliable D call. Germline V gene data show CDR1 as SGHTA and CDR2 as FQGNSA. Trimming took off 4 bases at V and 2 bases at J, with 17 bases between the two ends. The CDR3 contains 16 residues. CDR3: CASSSQTALSQETQYF. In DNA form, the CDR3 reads TGTGCCAGCAGCTCTCAGACGGCTCTCTCTCAAGAGACCCAGTACTTC.

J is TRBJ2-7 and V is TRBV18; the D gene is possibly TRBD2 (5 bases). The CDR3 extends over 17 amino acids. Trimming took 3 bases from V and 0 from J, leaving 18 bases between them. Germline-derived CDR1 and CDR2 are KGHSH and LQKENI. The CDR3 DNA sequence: TGTGCCAGCTCACCGCAGGACGAGGGTTGGAGCTCCTACGAGCAGTACTTC. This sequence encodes CASSPQDEGWSSYEQYF.

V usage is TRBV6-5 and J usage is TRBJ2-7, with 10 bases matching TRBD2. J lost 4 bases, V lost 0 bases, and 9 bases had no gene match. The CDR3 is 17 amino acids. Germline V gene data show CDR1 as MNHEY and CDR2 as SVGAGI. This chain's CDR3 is CASSYSGLAGESYEQYF. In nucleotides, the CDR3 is TGTGCCAGCAGTTACTCGGGGCTAGCGGGAGAGTCGTACGAGCAGTACTTC.

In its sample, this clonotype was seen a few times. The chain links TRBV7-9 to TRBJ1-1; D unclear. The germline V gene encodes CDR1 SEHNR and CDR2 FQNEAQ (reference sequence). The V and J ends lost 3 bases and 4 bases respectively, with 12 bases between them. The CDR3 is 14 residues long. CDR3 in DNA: TGTGCCAGCAGCTTTGCAAGGGAGTCCACTGAAGCTTTCTTT. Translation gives CASSFARESTEAFF.

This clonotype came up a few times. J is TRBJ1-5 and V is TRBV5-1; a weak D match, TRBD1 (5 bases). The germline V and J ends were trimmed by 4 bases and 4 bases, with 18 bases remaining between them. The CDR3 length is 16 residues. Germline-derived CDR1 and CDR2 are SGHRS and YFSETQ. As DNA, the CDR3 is TGCGCCAGCAGCCCACGGGGCGGGGGGATTAATCAGCCCCAGCATTTT. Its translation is CASSPRGGGINQPQHF.